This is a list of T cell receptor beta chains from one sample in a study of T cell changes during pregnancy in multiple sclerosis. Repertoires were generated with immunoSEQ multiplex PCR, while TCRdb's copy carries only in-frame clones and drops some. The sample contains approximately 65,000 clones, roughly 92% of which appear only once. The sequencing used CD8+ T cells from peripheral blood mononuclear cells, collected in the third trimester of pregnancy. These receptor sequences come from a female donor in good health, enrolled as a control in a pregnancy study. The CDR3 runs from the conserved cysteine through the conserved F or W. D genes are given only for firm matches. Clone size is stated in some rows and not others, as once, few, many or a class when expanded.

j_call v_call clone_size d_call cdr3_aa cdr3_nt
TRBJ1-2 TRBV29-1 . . CSVEDHRVYGYTF TGCAGCGTTGAAGACCACAGGGTTTATGGCTACACCTTC
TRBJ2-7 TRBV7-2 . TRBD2 CASSTRLAGGHEQYF TGTGCCAGCAGCACCCGACTAGCGGGGGGGCATGAGCAGTACTTC
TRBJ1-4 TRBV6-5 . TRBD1 CASSGTATNEKLFF TGTGCCAGCAGTGGGACAGCAACTAATGAAAAACTGTTTTTT
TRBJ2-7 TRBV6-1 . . CASRLATYEQYF TGTGCCAGCCGACTGGCCACCTACGAGCAGTACTTC
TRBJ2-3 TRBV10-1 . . CASSRKADRASTDTQYF TGCGCCAGCAGTCGGAAAGCGGACAGAGCTAGCACAGATACGCAGTATTTT
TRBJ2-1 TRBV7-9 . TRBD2 CASSLYPSGGYNEQFF TGTGCCAGCAGCTTATACCCTAGCGGGGGATACAATGAGCAGTTCTTC
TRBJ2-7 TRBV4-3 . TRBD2 CASSGTSRHEQYF TGCGCCAGCAGCGGGACTAGCAGGCACGAGCAGTACTTC
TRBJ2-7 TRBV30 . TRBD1 CAWGQGLGSYEQYF TGTGCCTGGGGACAGGGGCTGGGCTCCTACGAGCAGTACTTC
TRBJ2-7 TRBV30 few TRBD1 CAWGTGEPEQYF TGTGCCTGGGGGACAGGGGAACCCGAGCAGTACTTC
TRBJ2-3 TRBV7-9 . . CASSLSGDTQYF TGTGCCAGCAGTCTATCGGGAGATACGCAGTATTTT
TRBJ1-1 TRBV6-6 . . CASSLSGAPEAFF TGTGCCAGCAGTCTCTCCGGTGCCCCTGAAGCTTTCTTT
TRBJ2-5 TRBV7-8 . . CASSWLGQAQETQYF TGTGCCAGCAGCTGGTTGGGGCAAGCCCAAGAGACCCAGTACTTC
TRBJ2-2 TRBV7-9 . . CASTDGGSSPLSDGELFF TGTGCCAGCACCGACGGGGGTAGCTCCCCCTTAAGTGACGGGGAGCTGTTTTTT
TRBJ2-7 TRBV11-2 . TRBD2 CASSFSGGYEQYF TGTGCCAGCAGCTTTAGCGGGGGCTACGAGCAGTACTTC
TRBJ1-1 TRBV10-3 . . CATKGVQGNTEAFF TGTGCCACAAAGGGAGTACAGGGGAACACTGAAGCTTTCTTT
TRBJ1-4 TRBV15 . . CATRFVGQGYEKLFF TGTGCCACCCGATTTGTCGGGCAGGGCTACGAAAAACTGTTTTTT
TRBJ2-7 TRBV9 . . CASSVEDSDYEQYF TGTGCCAGCAGCGTAGAGGACTCCGACTACGAGCAGTACTTC
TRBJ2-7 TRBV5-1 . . CASSDVDRSTTYEQYF TGCGCCAGCAGCGACGTCGACAGGTCCACCACCTACGAGCAGTACTTC
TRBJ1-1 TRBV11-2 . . CASSRTGQNTEAFF TGTGCCAGCAGCCGTACAGGCCAGAACACTGAAGCTTTCTTT
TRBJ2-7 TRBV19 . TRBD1 CASTATGTGGDEQYF TGTGCCAGTACCGCTACCGGGACAGGGGGCGACGAGCAGTACTTC
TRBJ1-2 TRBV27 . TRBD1 CASSLGTGEGYTF TGTGCCAGCAGTTTAGGGACAGGGGAAGGCTACACCTTC
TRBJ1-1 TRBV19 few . CASSPRSVNEAFF TGTGCCAGTAGTCCGAGGTCGGTTAATGAAGCTTTCTTT
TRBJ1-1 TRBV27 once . CASSPGFAEAFF TGTGCCAGCAGTCCGGGGTTCGCTGAAGCTTTCTTT
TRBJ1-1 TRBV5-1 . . CASSYRTNTEAFF TGCGCCAGCAGCTACAGGACGAACACTGAAGCTTTCTTT
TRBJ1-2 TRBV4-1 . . CASSRSEGYTF TGCGCCAGCAGCCGTTCCGAGGGCTACACCTTC
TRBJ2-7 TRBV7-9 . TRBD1 CASRPGQNYEQYF TGTGCCAGCAGGCCGGGACAGAACTACGAGCAGTACTTC
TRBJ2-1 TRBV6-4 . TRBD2 CASSEYSGGADEQFF TGTGCCAGCAGTGAATATAGCGGGGGGGCCGATGAGCAGTTCTTC
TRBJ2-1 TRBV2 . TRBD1 CASSLVWGQGLNNEQFF TGTGCCAGCAGTCTCGTCTGGGGACAGGGGCTTAACAATGAGCAGTTCTTC
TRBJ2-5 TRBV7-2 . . CASSLGLSEEETQYF TGTGCCAGCAGCTTAGGTCTGTCCGAGGAAGAGACCCAGTACTTC
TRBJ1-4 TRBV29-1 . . CSVEIASNEKLFF TGCAGCGTTGAAATAGCCTCTAATGAAAAACTGTTTTTT
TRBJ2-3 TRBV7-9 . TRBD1 CASSYPGTGDLTRKQYF TGTGCCAGCAGCTACCCCGGGACAGGGGACCTAACACGGAAGCAGTATTTT
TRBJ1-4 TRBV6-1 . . CASGGDATNEKLFF TGTGCCAGCGGGGGGGACGCAACTAATGAAAAACTGTTTTTT
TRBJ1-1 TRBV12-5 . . CASGGGVSPNTEAFF TGTGCTAGTGGTGGGGGGGTCAGTCCGAACACTGAAGCTTTCTTT
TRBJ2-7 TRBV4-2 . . CASSQDEGGGPYEQYF TGTGCCAGCAGCCAAGATGAGGGGGGGGGACCCTACGAGCAGTACTTC
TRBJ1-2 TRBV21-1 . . CASSKGWQGGYTF TGTGCCAGCAGCAAAGGGTGGCAGGGTGGCTACACCTTC
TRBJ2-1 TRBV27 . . CASSSGLVGFF TGTGCCAGCAGTTCGGGACTCGTGGGGTTCTTC
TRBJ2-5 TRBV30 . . CAWSVEVKETQYF TGTGCCTGGAGTGTGGAGGTTAAAGAGACCCAGTACTTC
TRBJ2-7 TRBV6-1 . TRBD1 CASSTGTGAYEQYF TGTGCCAGCAGTACGGGGACAGGGGCCTACGAGCAGTACTTC
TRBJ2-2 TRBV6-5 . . CASSSFSSPPTGELFF TGTGCCAGCAGTTCATTTTCGAGTCCACCCACCGGGGAGCTGTTTTTT
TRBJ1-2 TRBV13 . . CASSFINYGYTF TGTGCCAGCAGCTTTATAAACTATGGCTACACCTTC
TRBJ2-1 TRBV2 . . CASREVRPYNEQFF TGTGCCAGCAGGGAGGTAAGGCCCTACAATGAGCAGTTCTTC
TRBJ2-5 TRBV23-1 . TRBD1 CASSPPPRTGQETQYF TGCGCCAGCAGTCCCCCCCCACGGACAGGGCAAGAGACCCAGTACTTC
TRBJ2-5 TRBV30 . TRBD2 CAWSGLAGGTETQYF TGTGCCTGGAGTGGGCTAGCGGGGGGCACAGAGACCCAGTACTTC
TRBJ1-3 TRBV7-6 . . CASSRTPSGIDGNTIYF TGTGCCAGCAGCCGAACGCCTTCAGGGATCGATGGAAACACCATATATTTT